Presented here are 8 T cell receptor beta chains from one specimen sequenced in a study of blood T cell repertoires in COVID-19. Libraries were prepared by immunoSEQ multiplex PCR; TCRdb keeps only in-frame clonotypes and omits some of them. This sample has over 150,000 clones, with around nine tenths found just once. Sequenced sample: peripheral blood. All receptors derive from a woman aged 18-29 years who had recovered from COVID-19.

The genes are TRBV5-1 and TRBJ2-5; 8 bases fit TRBD1. CDR3 length: 16 amino acids. Per germline, CDR1 SGHRS and CDR2 YFSETQ. V lost 1 base, J lost 2 bases, and 7 bases stayed unmatched. Here the CDR3 reads CASSLLGQGAQETQYF. DNA for the CDR3: TGCGCCAGCAGCTTGCTCGGGCAGGGGGCTCAAGAGACCCAGTACTTC.

The chain employs TRBV10-3 and TRBJ2-2; D is possibly TRBD1 (5 bases). Germline V gene lookup returns CDR1 ENHRY and CDR2 SYGVKD. V lost 5 bases and J lost 6, with 13 bases in between. This CDR3 is built from 14 residues. The CDR3: CAISLTVTPGELFF. DNA for the CDR3: TGTGCCATCAGTTTGACAGTAACACCCGGGGAGCTGTTTTTT.

The chain joins TRBV6-2 or TRBV6-3 to TRBJ1-6; TRBD1 agrees at 8 bases. After removal of 5 bases from V and 5 bases from J, the junction contained 2 bases not matched to a gene. The CDR3 loop spans 14 amino acids. CDR1 and CDR2 from the germline V gene are MNHEY and SVGEGT. CDR3 sequence reads: CASSPGQDNSPLHF. The CDR3 DNA reads TGTGCCAGCAGTCCGGGACAGGATAATTCACCCCTCCACTTT.

The chain recombines TRBV5-1 with TRBJ1-1; D is unclear. V lost 0 bases, J lost 6 bases, and 9 bases lay in between. Germline CDR1 reads SGHRS; CDR2 reads YFSETQ. This CDR3 has 13 residues. The CDR3 DNA reads TGCGCCAGCAGCTTGGTCCCCGGGGCTGAAGCTTTCTTT. As protein: CASSLVPGAEAFF.

The V and J genes are TRBV6-5 and TRBJ1-3; 10 bases are shared with TRBD1. CDR1 is MNHEY and CDR2 is SVGAGI in the germline V gene. V lost 6 bases and J lost 8; bases outside the gene matches: 7. CDR3 length: 14 amino acids. The DNA for the CDR3 is TGTGCCAGCAGCGGACAGGGGGGACTCTACACCATATATTTT. Translation: CASSGQGGLYTIYF.

The chain joins TRBV7-6 to TRBJ2-5; 8 bases agree with TRBD1. The CDR3 has 15 residues. With V trimmed by 4 bases and J by 5 bases, 9 bases remained unmatched. CDR1 and CDR2 from the germline V gene are SGHVS and FNYEAQ. The CDR3 DNA follows: TGTGCCAGCAGCTCCGGACAGGGCTTAACGGAGACCCAGTACTTC. It codes for CASSSGQGLTETQYF. The full variable domain, rest sourced from reference TRBV7-6 and TRBJ2-5, is GAGVSQSPRYKVTKRGQDVALRCDPISGHVSLYWYRQALGQGPEFLTYFNYEAQQDKSGLPNDRFSAERPEGSISTLTIQRTEQRDSAMYRCASSSGQGLTETQYFGPGTRLLVL.

V gene TRBV4-3 combines with J gene TRBJ2-5, with TRBD2 matching 10 bases. CDR1 and CDR2 (germline): LGHNA, YSLEER. Germline trimming cut 0 bases from V and 7 bases from J; bases unmatched to any gene: 5. The CDR3 totals 15 residues. This chain's CDR3 is CASSQDGTSDGTQYF. DNA for the CDR3: TGCGCCAGCAGCCAAGACGGGACTAGCGACGGGACCCAGTACTTC.

This sequence joins TRBV5-4 and TRBJ2-5, with D possibly matching TRBD1 (6 bases). Germline V gene data show CDR1 as SGHNT and CDR2 as YYREEE (reference sequence). The CDR3 is 13 amino acids. V lost 4 bases and J lost 4, with 11 bases in between. This CDR3 is CASSQTGRETQYF. The CDR3 coding sequence is TGTGCCAGCAGCCAAACAGGGAGAGAGACCCAGTACTTC.